This TCR beta chain is drawn from a study of T cell repertoires in cytomegalovirus infection (dated by TCRdb to about 2019). About the investigation overall: Because public TCR beta signatures pointed to carriage of CMV infection together with the matching HLA type, the HLA type of each donor mattered for the analysis. General conclusions and limits of the study: The ex vivo response was dominated by HLA-C-restricted CMV-specific TCR beta clonotypes, which also provided the single most frequent clonotype in two of eight donors. In both this cohort and an independent roughly 400-donor cohort, the cumulative frequency of public TCR beta family members distinguished carriers of CMV infection plus the relevant HLA type.

The instrument was an Illumina HiSeq 1500. The public reads were quality trimmed at Q25 with fastp and then assembled into clones with MiXCR by TCRdb, keeping productive beta chains. Entries are consolidated by CDR3 protein sequence, retaining the most common genes and DNA. The sample yields 200,000 to 300,000 distinct CDR3 sequences; over 8% were counted once. The ten top clones hold more than 13% of the sample. The germline V gene supplies CDR1 MNHEY and CDR2 SVGEGT. Taken from cysteine to phenylalanine, the CDR3 has 15 residues. The kept DNA is CDR3 alone, 45 bases in frame from the first base. Trimming takes 10 bases off V and 0 bases off J; junction bases not matched to a gene: 8. Worth noting for this clonotype: Its antigen is not yet known. There are no base qualities to consult, and no much larger clone falls within one base.

The TCR originated in a human donor in good health (CMV status not recorded). Some clones in this sample may be carry-over from other donors' samples. Specimen: PBMCs. Rearrangement joined TRBV6-2 or TRBV6-3 to TRBJ2-1; 8 of the junction bases match TRBD2. The CDR3 corresponds to CATLGGGSSYNEQFF. At the DNA level, the sequence is TGTGCCACTCTCGGGGGGGGGAGCTCCTACAATGAGCAGTTCTTC.